Sequencing of this T cell receptor beta chain was carried out in a study of OX40 agonist ivuxolimab in advanced cancers. This table comes from immunoSEQ multiplex PCR, and its TCRdb copy is limited to in-frame clones, with some not included. The table has just under 65,000 clones, less than 95% seen once; the top ten hold less than 6%. Germline V lookup: CDR1 SEHNR, CDR2 FQNEAQ (reference sequence). V was pared by 4 bases and J by 3 bases, with 13 bases between. The CDR3 sequence is 14 residues long. Here the sequenced sample was CD4+ or CD8+ T cells sorted from blood, taken in a trial of the OX40 agonist ivuxolimab. The TCR originated in an adult with an advanced solid tumor such as melanoma, head and neck, liver or kidney cancer. The chain combines TRBV7-9 with TRBJ2-7, with a possible D match to TRBD2 (5 bases). CDR3 coding DNA: TGTGCCAGCAGCTCAGGACTCCTCATCTACGAGCAGTACTTC. It yields the protein CASSSGLLIYEQYF.